A single sample is the source of the 5 T cell receptor beta chains below, sequenced in a study of post-analysis software for immune sequencing data (dated by TCRdb to the mid-2010s). The research as a whole found: Significantly higher frequencies in patients than in controls were found for a handful of TRBV segments, including TRBV5-6, TRBV5-1 and TRBV20-1.

Preparation of the library involved PCR. TCRdb records Illumina HiSeq 2500 as the sequencer. To reduce PCR and sequencing biases, unique molecular identifiers were built into the TCR beta cDNA libraries. The public reads were run again by TCRdb, first through fastp at Q25 and then through MiXCR, and only productive beta chains were kept. Every distinct CDR3 protein forms one entry, paired with its most common genes and DNA. This sample is represented by about 200,000 distinct CDR3 sequences; 25% to 35% of them were singletons. More than 3% of the sample rests with the top ten. Their antigens are not known. The sequencing input was blood. The receptors were sampled from a girl between 2 and 17 years old with multiple sclerosis.

Ten or more counts support this clonotype. The chain's CDR3 is CSVSQTGGPFTYEQYF. CDR3 coding DNA: TGCAGCGTTTCCCAGACAGGGGGCCCATTCACCTACGAGCAGTACTTC. The gene calls are TRBV29-1 and TRBJ2-7; TRBD1 matches 10 bases. The J segment lost 2 bases and the V segment lost 5 bases, leaving 12 bases of the junction unmatched. Germline lookup yields CDR1 SQVTM and CDR2 ANQGSEA. The CDR3 sequence is 16 residues long.

This clonotype was observed a single time. A read error may be the cause here, since a much bigger clone is one base away. The chain is built from TRBV6-5 and TRBJ2-7; 8 positions agree with TRBD2. V was clipped by 0 bases and J by 7 bases; unmatched bases: 8. The CDR3 runs to 15 residues. In germline, CDR1 is MNHEY, CDR2 SVGAGI. The CDR3 region has the DNA TGTGCCAGCAGTTACTCGAACGGGGGGGCCATTGAGCAGTACTTC. As protein: CASSYSNGGAIEQYF.

This clonotype was observed at least ten times. The genes are TRBV10-3 and TRBJ2-7; tentatively, D is TRBD2 (5 bases). The V end was cut by 6 bases, the J end by 3 bases, with 12 bases between. In germline, CDR1 is ENHRY, CDR2 SYGVKD. CDR3 length equals 13 residues. In nucleotides, the CDR3 is TGTGCCATCAGGGCTCTCGAGGGCTACGAGCAGTACTTC. This encodes CAIRALEGYEQYF.

The J gene is TRBJ2-5, the V gene TRBV6-1, with 13 bases identical to TRBD2. Germline V gene lookup returns CDR1 MNHNS and CDR2 SASEGT. The J segment lost 1 base and the V segment lost 4 bases, leaving 3 bases of the junction unmatched. The CDR3 runs to 16 residues. The CDR3 reads CASSARLAGGQETQYF. The CDR3 DNA reads TGTGCCAGCAGTGCGCGACTAGCGGGGGGCCAAGAGACCCAGTACTTC.

Details on this clonotype: The germline gene is not matched at one end of the junction; a read error may be the cause. This rearrangement joins TRBV15 to TRBJ1-1; D perhaps matches TRBD1 (6 bases). Germline V gene sequence: CDR1 LNHNV, CDR2 YYDKDF (reference sequence). The CDR3 loop spans 15 amino acids. The CDR3 here is CAASARTAGNTEAFF. The CDR3 DNA follows: TGTGCCGCCAGCGCCCGGACAGCGGGGAACACTGAAGCTTTCTTT.